The present T cell receptor beta chain was sequenced within a study of blood T cell repertoires in COVID-19. Study details: PBMCs, B-cell-depleted T cells, or T cells provided the cDNA or gDNA that made up the material.

Authors' processing steps: The authors estimated nucleated cell counts from reference gene primer amplification. Profiling relied on immunoSEQ multiplex PCR, and the TCRdb table lists in-frame clones only, not all of them. That table supplies the V and J calls and clone size; D and trimming were determined from the DNA. The sample includes fewer than 200,000 clones, around 80% of them seen just once. V lost 4 bases and J lost 2, with 10 bases in between. This CDR3 is built from 14 residues. Germline V gives CDR1 SGDLS, CDR2 YYNGEE. Recovery among Cohort 3 donors was established by two negative PCRs, clearance, or symptom resolution.

Sequencing used PBMCs or T cells enriched from blood (not recorded which). This receptor was taken from a man between 45 and 60 years old who had recovered from COVID-19. This chain links TRBV9 with TRBJ1-3, with D maybe TRBD1 (5 bases). CDR3 nucleotides: TGTGCCAGCAGCTCAGGGACTGCTGGAAACACCATATATTTT. Its translation: CASSSGTAGNTIYF. The whole variable domain, remainder taken from reference TRBV9 and TRBJ1-3, is DSGVTQTPKHLITATGQRVTLRCSPRSGDLSVYWYQQSLDQGLQFLIQYYNGEERAKGNILERFSAQQFPDLHSELNLSSLELGDSALYFCASSSGTAGNTIYFGEGSWLTVV.